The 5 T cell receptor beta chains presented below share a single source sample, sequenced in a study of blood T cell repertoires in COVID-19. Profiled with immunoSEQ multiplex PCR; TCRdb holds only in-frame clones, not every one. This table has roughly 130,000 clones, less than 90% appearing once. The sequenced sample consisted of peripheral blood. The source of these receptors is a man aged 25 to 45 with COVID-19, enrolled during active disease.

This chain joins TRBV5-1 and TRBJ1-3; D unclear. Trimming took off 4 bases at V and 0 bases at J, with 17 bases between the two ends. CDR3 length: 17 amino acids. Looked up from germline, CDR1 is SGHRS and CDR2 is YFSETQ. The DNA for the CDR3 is TGCGCCAGCAGCAATCGAGAGAGAAAAAGCTCTGGAAACACCATATATTTT. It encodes CASSNRERKSSGNTIYF.

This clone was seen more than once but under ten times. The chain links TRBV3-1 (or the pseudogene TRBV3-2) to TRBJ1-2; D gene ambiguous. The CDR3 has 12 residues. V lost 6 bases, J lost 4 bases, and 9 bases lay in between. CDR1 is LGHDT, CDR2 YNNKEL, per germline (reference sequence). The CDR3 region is CASSETSYGYTF. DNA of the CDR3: TGTGCCAGCAGTGAAACAAGCTATGGCTACACCTTC.

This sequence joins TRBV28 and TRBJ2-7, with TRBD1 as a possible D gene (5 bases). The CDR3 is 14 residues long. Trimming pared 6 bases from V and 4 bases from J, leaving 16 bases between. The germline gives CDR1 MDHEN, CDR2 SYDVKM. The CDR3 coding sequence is TGTGCCAGCAGCCTCCAGGGAACCAAGTACGAGCAGTACTTC. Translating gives CASSLQGTKYEQYF.

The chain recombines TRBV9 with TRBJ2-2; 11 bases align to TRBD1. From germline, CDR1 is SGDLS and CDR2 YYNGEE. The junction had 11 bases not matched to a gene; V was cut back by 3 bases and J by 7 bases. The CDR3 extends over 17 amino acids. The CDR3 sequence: CASSAQSGQGAFGELFF. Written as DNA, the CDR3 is TGTGCCAGCAGCGCCCAAAGTGGACAGGGGGCGTTCGGGGAGCTGTTTTTT.

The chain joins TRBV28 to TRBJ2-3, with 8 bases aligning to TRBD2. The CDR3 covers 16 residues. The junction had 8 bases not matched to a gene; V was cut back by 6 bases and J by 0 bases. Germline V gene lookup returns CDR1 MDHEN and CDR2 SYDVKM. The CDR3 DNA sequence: TGTGCCAGCAGCCTAACCGGGACTAGAAGCACAGATACGCAGTATTTT. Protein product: CASSLTGTRSTDTQYF.